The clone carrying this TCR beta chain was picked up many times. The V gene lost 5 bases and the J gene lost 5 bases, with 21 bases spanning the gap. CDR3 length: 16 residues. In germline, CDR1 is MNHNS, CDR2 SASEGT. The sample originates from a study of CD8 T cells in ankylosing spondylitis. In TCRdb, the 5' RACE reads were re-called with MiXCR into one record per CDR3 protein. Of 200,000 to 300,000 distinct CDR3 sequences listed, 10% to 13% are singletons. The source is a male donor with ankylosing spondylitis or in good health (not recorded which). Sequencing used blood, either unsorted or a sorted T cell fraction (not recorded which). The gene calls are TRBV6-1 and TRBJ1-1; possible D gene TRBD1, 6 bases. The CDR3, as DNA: TGTGCCAGCAGTAGAGGAGTGGCACAGGGAGGGACTGAAGCTTTCTTT. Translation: CASSRGVAQGGTEAFF.